The clone carrying this T cell receptor (beta chain) was seen at least ten times. This record belongs to a study of T cells after yellow fever vaccination. MiXCR was run by TCRdb on the 5' RACE reads, yielding one entry per CDR3 protein. The table records approximately 140,000 distinct CDR3 sequences, roughly 8.2% of them present only once. The clonotype was recovered from a man between 25 and 39 years old who received the YFV17D yellow fever vaccine. The specimen was CD4+ T cells sorted from PBMCs, collected 5 days after the yellow fever booster vaccination.

CDR3 nucleotide sequence: TGTGCCAGCAGCTTCCGACCCAATCTGGGGGAGACCCAGTACTTC. Protein sequence: CASSFRPNLGETQYF. The rearrangement joins TRBV7-9 to TRBJ2-5; D gene uncertain. The CDR3 is 15 residues long. The germline gives CDR1 SEHNR, CDR2 FQNEAQ (reference sequence). Trimming took 3 bases from V and 5 from J, leaving 16 bases between them. Supplemented by reference TRBV7-9 and TRBJ2-5, the full variable domain reads DTGVSQNPRHKITKRGQNVTFRCDPISEHNRLYWYRQTLGQGPEFLTYFQNEAQLEKSRLLSDRFSAERPKGSFSTLEIQRTEQGDSAMYLCASSFRPNLGETQYFGPGTRLLVL.